The sample holds one count of the clone carrying this TCR beta chain. The antigen is undetermined. This sample is part of a study of T cell repertoires in cytomegalovirus infection. Study-wide background: Recently identified HLA-C-restricted CMV epitopes were used, and well-studied HLA-B-restricted CMV epitopes were used as well.

Whole-study findings and limits: Summed frequency of public TCR beta families distinguished CMV carriers with the relevant HLA. Clonotype analysis showed dominance of the ex vivo response by HLA-C-restricted CMV-specific TCR beta clonotypes.

TCRdb recomputed calls from the reads with MiXCR, one row per CDR3 protein. The table lists approximately 120,000 distinct CDR3 sequences, around 30% of them singletons, with about three quarters in the top ten. The clonotype comes from a human donor in good health (CMV status not recorded). Some clones in this sample may be carry-over from other donors' samples. The material sequenced was CD8+ T cells from cultured PBMCs, taken from culture after CMV antigen stimulation.

This CDR3 is CASSQSGTGAYNEQFF. CDR3 DNA: TGCGCCAGCAGCCAGTCCGGGACAGGGGCCTACAATGAGCAGTTCTTC. The chain combines TRBV4-1 with TRBJ2-1; 10 bases are shared with TRBD1. Germline CDR1 is MGHRA and CDR2 is YSYEKL. The CDR3 is 16 residues long. The V gene end was trimmed by 3 bases and the J gene end by 2 bases; junction bases not matched to a gene: 4.